The 16 T cell receptor beta chains below were found in one sample sequenced in a study of radiation and T cells in renal cell carcinoma. Described time point: baseline pretreatment blood. Regarding treatment: 15 Gy SBRT to primary tumor, nephrectomy 4 weeks later. Repertoires were generated with immunoSEQ multiplex PCR, while TCRdb's copy carries only in-frame clones and drops some. The data contain 130,000 to 150,000 clones, about 88% of them singletons. The sequenced sample was blood, obtained from a patient whose treatment included radiotherapy and nephrectomy. These receptors were taken from a woman aged 45-65 years with renal cell carcinoma.

The chain is built from TRBV11-2 and TRBJ1-6; no firm D call. CDR3 length equals 14 residues. Germline V lookup: CDR1 SGHAT, CDR2 FQNNGV. V was pared by 2 bases and J by 7 bases, with 9 bases between. The CDR3 reads CASSLSGFNSPLHF. The CDR3 bases are TGTGCCAGCAGCTTATCCGGGTTCAATTCACCCCTCCACTTT.

The chain employs TRBV9 and TRBJ2-3; weak D call: TRBD1 (6 bases). CDR1 is SGDLS, CDR2 YYNGEE, per germline. The V end lost 3 bases, the J end lost 3 bases, and 14 bases lay between the germline ends. The CDR3 spans 15 residues. The CDR3: CASSATGSGTDTQYF. Here the CDR3 DNA reads TGTGCCAGCAGCGCGACAGGATCGGGAACAGATACGCAGTATTTT. The full variable domain, in which reference TRBV9 and TRBJ2-3 provide the parts outside the CDR3, is DSGVTQTPKHLITATGQRVTLRCSPRSGDLSVYWYQQSLDQGLQFLIQYYNGEERAKGNILERFSAQQFPDLHSELNLSSLELGDSALYFCASSATGSGTDTQYFGPGTRLTVL.

This chain links TRBV19 with TRBJ1-1; TRBD1 aligns across 8 bases. Germline loops: CDR1 LNHDA, CDR2 SQIVND (reference sequence). Trimming at V came to 0 bases and at J to 3 bases, leaving 3 bases not matched to a gene. This CDR3 is built from 15 residues. CDR3 sequence reads: CASSIETGGDTEAFF. CDR3 DNA sequence: TGTGCCAGTAGTATAGAAACAGGGGGTGACACTGAAGCTTTCTTT.

The genes are TRBV4-1 and TRBJ2-3, with D perhaps matching TRBD2 (5 bases). Germline V CDR1 and CDR2: MGHRA, YSYEKL. This CDR3 is 15 amino acids long. Trimming pared 4 bases from V and 0 bases from J, leaving 11 bases between. CDR3 coding DNA: TGCGCCAGCAGCCCGCTAGGACTTAGCACAGATACGCAGTATTTT. This translates into CASSPLGLSTDTQYF.

The rearrangement uses TRBV6-5 and TRBJ2-2; weak D call: TRBD2 (6 bases). The CDR3 has 13 amino acids. V lost 4 bases and J lost 3, with 6 bases in between. Germline V gene data show CDR1 as MNHEY and CDR2 as SVGAGI. The CDR3 region is CASSWGDTGELFF. CDR3 DNA: TGTGCCAGCAGTTGGGGGGACACCGGGGAGCTGTTTTTT.

This chain uses TRBV11-2 with TRBJ1-6; unclear D gene. Trimming left V 2 bases short and J 0 bases short, with 8 bases between. The CDR3 has 16 amino acids. From germline, CDR1 is SGHAT and CDR2 FQNNGV. DNA for the CDR3: TGTGCCAGCAGCTTACTCGGCAGCTCCTATAATTCACCCCTCCACTTT. This translates into CASSLLGSSYNSPLHF.

This clone was counted a few times. The chain employs TRBV19 and TRBJ1-1; D not resolved. Looked up from germline, CDR1 is LNHDA and CDR2 is SQIVND (reference sequence). Trimming shortened V by 2 bases and J by 3 bases, and 7 bases separated the two germline ends. This CDR3 has 13 amino acids. CDR3 sequence (DNA): TGTGCCAGTAGTATAACGGCGGACACTGAAGCTTTCTTT. Translation gives CASSITADTEAFF.

This clone was observed a single time. V gene TRBV7-2 combines with J gene TRBJ1-5, with D tentatively TRBD1 (6 bases). V lost 5 bases, J lost 7 bases, and 12 bases lay in between. Germline V lookup: CDR1 SGHTA, CDR2 FQGNSA. This CDR3 has 13 amino acids. This CDR3 is CASSPRTAQPQHF. DNA of the CDR3: TGTGCCAGCAGCCCACGGACAGCCCAGCCCCAGCATTTT.

This sequence joins TRBV20-1 and TRBJ2-1; D ambiguous. From germline, CDR1 is DFQATT and CDR2 SNEGSKA (reference sequence). This CDR3 has 10 amino acids. V lost 0 bases and J lost 11, with 5 bases in between. CDR3 sequence reads: CSARDSKQFF. DNA for the CDR3: TGCAGTGCTAGAGACTCGAAGCAGTTCTTC.

This chain joins TRBV19 and TRBJ2-1, with TRBD2 matching 10 bases. This CDR3 spans 17 amino acids. Germline assignment: CDR1 LNHDA and CDR2 SQIVND (reference sequence). V lost 7 bases to trimming and J lost 7 bases; unmatched junction nucleotides: 16. The CDR3 here is CASKTSFGAGGQNEQFF. DNA of the CDR3: TGTGCCAGTAAAACCTCCTTTGGAGCGGGGGGGCAGAATGAGCAGTTCTTC.

This rearrangement joins TRBV6-6 to TRBJ2-5; 7 bases line up with TRBD1. The junction had 11 bases not matched to a gene; V was cut back by 8 bases and J by 2 bases. The CDR3 is 15 residues long. Germline CDR1 and CDR2: MNHNY and SVGAGI (reference sequence). The CDR3 DNA sequence: TGTGCCAGCCGTCGACAGGGTTACCAACAAGAGACCCAGTACTTC. The encoded protein is CASRRQGYQQETQYF.

The gene calls are TRBV5-1 and TRBJ2-3, with D tentatively TRBD1 or TRBD2 (5 bases each). The CDR3 runs 16 residues. Germline V gene lookup returns CDR1 SGHRS and CDR2 YFSETQ. Trimming pared 4 bases from V and 2 bases from J, leaving 17 bases between. The CDR3 loop is CASSPVRDQYTDTQYF. CDR3 sequence (DNA): TGCGCCAGCAGCCCCGTTCGGGACCAATACACAGATACGCAGTATTTT.

This chain uses TRBV2 with TRBJ2-7; no definite D call. This CDR3 is 12 amino acids long. Germline assignment: CDR1 SNHLY and CDR2 FYNNEI. The V gene lost 8 bases and the J gene lost 2 bases, with 10 bases spanning the gap. Written as DNA, the CDR3 is TGTGCCAGCGGCAGAGAGCCCTACGAGCAGTACTTC. This encodes CASGREPYEQYF.

J is TRBJ2-3 and V is TRBV6-5; D gene unclear. Germline lookup yields CDR1 MNHEY and CDR2 SVGAGI. With 5 bases removed from V and 5 bases from J, the gap between germline ends came to 8 bases. The CDR3 runs to 12 residues. In nucleotides, the CDR3 is TGTGCCAGCAGTGAAGGGAAAGATACGCAGTATTTT. This encodes CASSEGKDTQYF.

The chain combines TRBV9 with TRBJ2-5, with TRBD2 matching over 9 bases. With V trimmed by 0 bases and J by 0 bases, 0 bases remained unmatched. Germline V gene sequence: CDR1 SGDLS, CDR2 YYNGEE. CDR3 size: 15 residues. CDR3 sequence reads: CASSVGTSDQETQYF. CDR3 sequence (DNA): TGTGCCAGCAGCGTAGGGACTAGCGACCAAGAGACCCAGTACTTC.

This chain links TRBV19 with TRBJ2-7, with 9 bases lining up with TRBD1. Germline V CDR1 and CDR2: LNHDA, SQIVND (reference sequence). V was clipped by 5 bases and J by 3 bases; unmatched bases: 5. This CDR3 is 14 amino acids long. CDR3 in amino acids: CASSSQGQGYEQYF. CDR3 in DNA: TGTGCCAGTAGTTCCCAGGGACAGGGCTACGAGCAGTACTTC.